The following is a T cell receptor beta chain sequence with its context. Its antigen is not known. Unmatched junction bases numbered 7, after V lost 0 bases and J lost 3 bases. Germline lookup yields CDR1 SGDLS and CDR2 YYNGEE. This CDR3 is 17 amino acids long. Assay used: immunoSEQ multiplex PCR; TCRdb lists only in-frame clones, some missing. Of approximately 56,000 clones in the sample, around 94% were seen once. The sample belongs to a study of cytomegalovirus exposure and HLA in healthy donors. Across the whole study: A subsequent analysis stated that the 100 to 150 validation repertoires were run on the same platform as the approximately 700 first-cohort repertoires.

General study results and limits: Subsequent analysis found a tendency for first-cohort TCR clusters to co-occur within the 90 to 150 validation repertoires. Published work reported that the classifier diagnosed cytomegalovirus status with high specificity and sensitivity.

The chain links TRBV9 to TRBJ2-7; TRBD2 agrees at 12 bases. What was sequenced was PBMCs. The receptor comes from a man aged 18 to 30 in good health and CMV-seronegative. In DNA, the CDR3 is TGTGCCAGCAGCGTAGGGACTAGCGGGACAGAGGACTACGAGCAGTACTTC. It is translated as CASSVGTSGTEDYEQYF.